These 22 T cell receptor beta chains share one sample of origin, sequenced in a study of spatial heterogeneity in lung cancer. Time point here: blood at routine non-recurrence follow-up after resection. TCRdb independently ran MiXCR on the 5' RACE reads; one entry per CDR3 protein. The table includes under 45,000 distinct CDR3 sequences, approximately 7.5% detected once. Here the sequenced sample was PBMCs, taken at follow-up. Receptor source: a male donor with early-stage non-small cell lung cancer.

This clonotype was picked up a small number of times. J is TRBJ1-3 and V is TRBV6-5; 7 bases match TRBD1. Germline-derived CDR1 and CDR2 are MNHEY and SVGAGI. The CDR3 contains 14 residues. V dropped 5 bases and J dropped 2; count of bases not matched to a gene: 3. CDR3 sequence reads: CASSTGQPGNTIYF. CDR3 sequence (DNA): TGTGCCAGCAGTACGGGACAGCCTGGAAACACCATATATTTT.

This clonotype has a count of ten or more. V usage is TRBV19 and J usage is TRBJ2-3; D ambiguous. The V gene's germline CDR1 is LNHDA and CDR2 SQIVND (reference sequence). Trimming removed 6 bases at V and 0 bases at J, with 13 bases between. This CDR3 spans 15 amino acids. The CDR3 region is CASSPGVYSTDTQYF. In DNA, the CDR3 is TGTGCCAGTAGCCCTGGCGTCTATAGCACAGATACGCAGTATTTT.

This clonotype has ten or more counts. The chain uses TRBV27 and TRBJ1-6, with a weak D call TRBD1 (5 bases). This CDR3 comprises 14 residues. Per the germline V gene, CDR1 is MNHEY and CDR2 is SMNVEV (reference sequence). Trimming removed 7 bases at V and 7 bases at J, with 14 bases between. CDR3 in DNA: TGTGCCAGCAAACACGGGACCGAGAATTCACCCCTCCACTTT. This sequence encodes CASKHGTENSPLHF.

On this clonotype: Given a much more abundant clone one base away, this may be a read error. No conserved phenylalanine or tryptophan ends this CDR3, so it is likely a read error. The chain combines TRBV3-1 with TRBJ2-1, with 8 bases aligning to TRBD1. Germline V gene sequence: CDR1 LGHDT, CDR2 YNNKEL (reference sequence). This CDR3 has 15 amino acids. The J segment lost 2 bases and the V segment lost 2 bases, leaving 2 bases of the junction unmatched. The CDR3 here is CASSQNRGTYNEQFL. CDR3 nucleotides: TGTGCCAGCAGCCAAAACAGGGGGACCTACAATGAGCAGTTCCTC.

This clonotype was counted at least ten times. The chain carries TRBV7-3 and TRBJ2-1; D possibly corresponds to TRBD2 (5 bases). Germline assignment: CDR1 SGHTA and CDR2 FQGTGA. Trimming left V 4 bases short and J 0 bases short, with 10 bases between. The CDR3 spans 15 residues. CDR3 DNA: TGTGCCAGCAGCTCTGGTACTAGCTCCTACAATGAGCAGTTCTTC. Protein sequence: CASSSGTSSYNEQFF.

The chain uses TRBV4-2 and TRBJ1-5; D unresolved. This CDR3 has 14 amino acids. The ends were cut back, 0 bases at V and 4 bases at J, with 7 bases in the middle. The germline CDR1 and CDR2 sequences are LGHNA and YNFKEQ. The CDR3, as DNA: TGTGCCAGCAGCCAAGAGGAGAGAAATCAGCCCCAGCATTTT. It specifies CASSQEERNQPQHF.

At least ten counts were recorded for this clonotype. The chain is built from TRBV7-2 and TRBJ2-1; tentatively, D is TRBD1 (6 bases). From germline, CDR1 is SGHTA and CDR2 FQGNSA. Trimming took 1 base from V and 8 from J, leaving 18 bases between them. The CDR3 loop spans 16 amino acids. This CDR3 is CASSLVGGGGLDEQFF. The CDR3 coding sequence is TGTGCCAGCAGCTTAGTAGGTGGGGGCGGTCTGGATGAGCAGTTCTTC.

This clonotype has at least ten counts. J is TRBJ2-3 and V is TRBV7-9; 9 bases are shared with TRBD1. V shed 5 bases and J 4 bases; nucleotides not matched to a gene: 10. The germline V gene encodes CDR1 SEHNR and CDR2 FQNEAQ (reference sequence). There are 16 residues in the CDR3. Here the CDR3 reads CASSGGQGLPSDTQYF. Here the CDR3 DNA reads TGTGCCAGCAGCGGTGGACAGGGGCTCCCTTCAGATACGCAGTATTTT.

This clonotype has at least ten counts. The chain recombines TRBV7-6 with TRBJ2-5, with 8 bases identical to TRBD2. This CDR3 region has 15 residues. Germline V lookup: CDR1 SGHVS, CDR2 FNYEAQ. Losses at the gene ends were 5 bases for V and 3 bases for J; bases not matched to a gene: 8. CDR3 loop: CASSAFEAGEETQYF. The CDR3 coding sequence is TGTGCCAGCAGCGCCTTTGAAGCGGGGGAAGAGACCCAGTACTTC.

This clonotype was seen at least ten times. The chain employs TRBV7-6 and TRBJ2-7; no clear D. The CDR3 extends over 16 amino acids. Germline V gene data show CDR1 as SGHVS and CDR2 as FNYEAQ. V shed 5 bases and J shed 6 bases, with 23 bases lying between them. CDR3 residues: CASSPALGPSEAEQYF. The CDR3, as DNA: TGTGCCAGCAGCCCGGCCTTAGGGCCATCTGAGGCCGAGCAGTACTTC.

Many counts were recorded for this clonotype. V usage is TRBV29-1 and J usage is TRBJ2-2, with D hard to call. Trimming removed 6 bases from V and 7 bases from J, with 6 bases in between. Germline V CDR1 and CDR2: SQVTM, ANQGSEA. The CDR3 is 10 residues long. The DNA of the CDR3 is TGCAGCGTAACAAACGGGGAGCTGTTTTTT. Residues: CSVTNGELFF.

This clonotype was seen ten or more times. J is TRBJ2-5 and V is TRBV19; no reliable D call. The CDR3 length is 15 residues. Germline-derived CDR1 and CDR2 are LNHDA and SQIVND (reference sequence). V gave up 2 bases and J gave up 4 bases, with 14 bases separating them. CDR3 region: CASSIRPGSGETQYF. The CDR3 DNA is TGTGCCAGTAGTATAAGGCCCGGGTCGGGAGAGACCCAGTACTTC. The whole variable domain, filled in from reference TRBV19 and TRBJ2-5, reads DGGITQSPKYLFRKEGQNVTLSCEQNLNHDAMYWYRQDPGQGLRLIYYSQIVNDFQKGDIAEGYSVSREKKESFPLTVTSAQKNPTAFYLCASSIRPGSGETQYFGPGTRLLVL.

This clonotype occurred many times. This chain links TRBV7-9 with TRBJ2-5; possible D gene TRBD1, 6 bases. This CDR3 is 13 amino acids long. Germline loops: CDR1 SEHNR, CDR2 FQNEAQ (reference sequence). V was shortened by 7 bases and J by 5 bases, with 14 bases between the two germline ends. The CDR3 bases are TGTGCCAGCACCCCTGAGGGGGAGGAGACCCAGTACTTC. Amino acids: CASTPEGEETQYF. The variable domain in full, completed from reference TRBV7-9 and TRBJ2-5, reads DTGVSQNPRHKITKRGQNVTFRCDPISEHNRLYWYRQTLGQGPEFLTYFQNEAQLEKSRLLSDRFSAERPKGSFSTLEIQRTEQGDSAMYLCASTPEGEETQYFGPGTRLLVL.

This clonotype was seen repeatedly, ten times or more. The chain couples TRBV12-5 to TRBJ2-1; tentative D call: TRBD1 (8 bases). Trimming stripped 5 bases from V and 9 bases from J, with 17 bases between. Germline V gene sequence: CDR1 LGHNT, CDR2 FRNRAP. The CDR3 runs 14 residues. In nucleotides, the CDR3 is TGTGCTAGTGGTAAAACGACAGGGGAGGGTGAGCAGTTCTTC. It translates to CASGKTTGEGEQFF.

There are many counts of this clonotype. This rearrangement joins TRBV5-1 to TRBJ2-3; tentative D call: TRBD2 (7 bases). Trimming pared 2 bases from V and 2 bases from J, leaving 9 bases between. Germline loops: CDR1 SGHRS, CDR2 YFSETQ. There are 14 residues in the CDR3. CDR3 sequence: CASSFGGPTDTQYF. The CDR3 DNA follows: TGCGCCAGCAGCTTCGGGGGGCCCACAGATACGCAGTATTTT.

Ten or more counts support this clonotype. This sequence joins TRBV12-3 or TRBV12-4 and TRBJ2-7, with 7 positions matching TRBD2. The CDR3 length is 12 residues. V was pared by 6 bases and J by 7 bases, with 6 bases of the junction left unmatched. The CDR3, as DNA: TGTGCCAGCAGGCGCGGGGGTGGGGAGCAGTACTTC. The encoded protein is CASRRGGGEQYF.

With respect to this clonotype: This may come from a read error, since a much larger clone is one base off. V is TRBV5-1 and J is TRBJ2-2, with D perhaps TRBD2 (7 bases). Germline loops: CDR1 SGHRS, CDR2 YFSETQ. This CDR3 contains 16 residues. In DNA form, the CDR3 reads TGCACCAGCAGCACTGGGGGGGCAAGAGGACTCAGGGAGCTGTTTTTT. This codes for CTSSTGGARGLRELFF. The complete variable domain, with remaining parts taken from reference TRBV5-1 and TRBJ2-2, reads KAGVTQTPRYLIKTRGQQVTLSCSPISGHRSVSWYQQTPGQGLQFLFEYFSETQRNKGNFPGRFSGRQFSNSRSEMNVSTLELGDSALYLCTSSTGGARGLRELFFGEGSRLTVL.

On this clonotype: This may arise from a read error, as a much more abundant clone is one base away. The chain is built from TRBV9 and TRBJ1-4; perhaps TRBD1 as D (5 bases). CDR3 length: 15 residues. Looked up from germline, CDR1 is SGDLS and CDR2 is YYNGEE. The CDR3 reads CVSSPDGDRNEKLFF. CDR3 in DNA: TGTGTCAGCAGCCCAGATGGGGACCGGAATGAAAAACTGTTTTTT.

This clonotype was observed at least ten times. V and J are TRBV29-1 and TRBJ2-7; the match to TRBD2 covers 7 bases. J gave up 7 bases and V 5 bases, and 14 bases lay outside the gene matches. There are 14 residues in the CDR3. Germline assignment: CDR1 SQVTM and CDR2 ANQGSEA. CDR3 in amino acids: CSVSGEITSGEQYF. The CDR3 nucleotides are TGCAGCGTTAGCGGGGAAATTACTTCGGGAGAGCAGTACTTC.

This clonotype was counted ten times or more. CDR3 amino acids: CASSRNGATYEQYF. In nucleotides, the CDR3 is TGTGCCAGCAGCCGTAACGGGGCAACCTACGAGCAGTACTTC. The chain combines TRBV13 with TRBJ2-7; perhaps D is TRBD1 or TRBD2 (5 bases each). V was trimmed by 5 bases and J by 2 bases, leaving 13 bases between them. CDR1 is PRHDT and CDR2 is FYEKMQ in the germline V gene (reference sequence). The CDR3 has 14 residues.

This clonotype was found many times. The gene calls are TRBV5-4 and TRBJ2-5; D is possibly TRBD2 (5 bases). The CDR3 is 16 amino acids. Trimming removed 0 bases from V and 2 bases from J, with 14 bases in between. Germline V CDR1 and CDR2: SGHNT, YYREEE (reference sequence). CDR3 nucleotides: TGTGCCAGCAGCTTGGTTACGGGATCAGATCAAGAGACCCAGTACTTC. Its translation is CASSLVTGSDQETQYF.

This chain joins TRBV19 and TRBJ2-1, with 7 bases matching TRBD2. The CDR3 loop spans 18 amino acids. Per the germline V gene, CDR1 is LNHDA and CDR2 is SQIVND (reference sequence). V gave up 5 bases and J gave up 7 bases; unmatched junction bases: 20. This CDR3 is CASSARPPQRGDLNEQFF. The CDR3 DNA follows: TGTGCCAGTAGTGCCCGCCCCCCTCAGCGGGGAGATTTAAATGAGCAGTTCTTC.